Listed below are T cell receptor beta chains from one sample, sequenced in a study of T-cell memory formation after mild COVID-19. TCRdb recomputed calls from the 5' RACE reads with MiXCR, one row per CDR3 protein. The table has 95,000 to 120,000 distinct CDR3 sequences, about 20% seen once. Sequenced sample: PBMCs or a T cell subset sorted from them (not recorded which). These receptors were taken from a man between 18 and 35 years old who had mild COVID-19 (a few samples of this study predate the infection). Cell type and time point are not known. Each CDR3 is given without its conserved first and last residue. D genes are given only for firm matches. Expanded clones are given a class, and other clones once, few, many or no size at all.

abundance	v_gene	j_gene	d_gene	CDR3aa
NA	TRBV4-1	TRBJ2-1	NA	ASSQGGRRGASYNEQF
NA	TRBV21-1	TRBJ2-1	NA	ASSKERTGLGGQF
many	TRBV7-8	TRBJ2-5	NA	ASSFPLSGETQY
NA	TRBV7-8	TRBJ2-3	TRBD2	ASSPLTQRGGLPTDTQY
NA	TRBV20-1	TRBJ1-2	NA	RISRGRSYGYT
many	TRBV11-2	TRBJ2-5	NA	ASSLAPGGQETQY
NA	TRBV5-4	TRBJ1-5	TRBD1	ASSRQGGMAQPQH
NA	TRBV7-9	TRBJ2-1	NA	ASSSEVKF
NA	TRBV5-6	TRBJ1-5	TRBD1	ASSLGGQGQPQH
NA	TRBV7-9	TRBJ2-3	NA	ASTLYTDTQY
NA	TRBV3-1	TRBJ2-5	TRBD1	ASSLTGWRETQY
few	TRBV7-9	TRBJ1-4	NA	ASSLVERTTNEKLF
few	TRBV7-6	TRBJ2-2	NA	ASSLTRGHTGELF
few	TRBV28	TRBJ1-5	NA	ASSLWPHYQPQH
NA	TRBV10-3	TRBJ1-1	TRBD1	AISGQGLGTEAF
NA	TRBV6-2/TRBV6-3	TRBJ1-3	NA	AGRRLSGNTIY
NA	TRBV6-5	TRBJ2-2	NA	ASSIRGANTGELF
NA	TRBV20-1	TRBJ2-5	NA	SARDDSDWKTQY
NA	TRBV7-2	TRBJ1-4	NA	ASSEQPTNEKLF
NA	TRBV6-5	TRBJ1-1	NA	ASRDNTEAF
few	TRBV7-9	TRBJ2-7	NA	ASSEVGRLSYEQY
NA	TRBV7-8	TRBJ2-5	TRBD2	ASSLVRGGRETQY
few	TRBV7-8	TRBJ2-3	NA	ASSGVGRGSTDTQY
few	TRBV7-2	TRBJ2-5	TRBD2	ASSLWGGNTQETQY
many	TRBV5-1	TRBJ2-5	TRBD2	ASSFGLAGGETQY
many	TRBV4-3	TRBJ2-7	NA	ASSQEAQTGYEQY
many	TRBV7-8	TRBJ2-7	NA	ASSLGGDEQY
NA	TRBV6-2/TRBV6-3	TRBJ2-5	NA	ASSYSRRDWETQY